These 6 T cell receptor beta chains were all obtained from the same sample, sequenced in a study of PD-1 blockade in classical Hodgkin lymphoma (dated by TCRdb to 2020 to 2021). Library construction relied on the immunoSEQ multiplex PCR assay. Not all clones reach the TCRdb copy of this immuneACCESS table, which keeps in-frame sequences only. Checked studies attribute under half of the gap to unresolved V genes and leave the rest unexplained. The sample data list fewer than 25,000 clones, and 88% of these were observed just once. The ten top clones hold roughly 21% of the sample. Explained via the paper, the time point label denotes: cycle 4 day 1 (C4D1), after more than five weeks of nivolumab. Every trial patient had relapsed following autologous stem cell transplantation, and prior brentuximab vedotin exposure was what differed among cohorts A, B and C. The specimen was peripheral blood mononuclear cells (PBMCs), collected before the fourth cycle of nivolumab. The receptors come from a human donor with classical Hodgkin lymphoma.

The sample holds a few counts of this clone. The chain has TRBV5-6 and TRBJ2-7; possible D gene TRBD1, 6 bases. The germline V gene has CDR1 SGHDT and CDR2 YYEEEE. This CDR3 is built from 14 residues. V was trimmed by 5 bases and J by 3 bases, leaving 15 bases between them. CDR3 residues: CASSYGQSNYEQYF. The CDR3 coding sequence is TGTGCCAGCAGTTATGGACAGTCCAACTACGAGCAGTACTTC.

This clone was counted only a few times. The chain is built from TRBV4-1 and TRBJ1-6; weak D call: TRBD1 (6 bases). V lost 4 bases and J 8 bases, leaving 24 bases between the germline ends. Germline V gene data show CDR1 as MGHRA and CDR2 as YSYEKL. This CDR3 spans 18 amino acids. For the CDR3, the DNA is TGCGCCAGCAGCCTCGCTGACAGGTCGGCGGGGGGGCATTCACCCCTCCACTTT. Translation: CASSLADRSAGGHSPLHF.

This rearrangement joins TRBV29-1 to TRBJ2-7, with 11 positions matching TRBD2. This CDR3 spans 17 amino acids. V dropped 4 bases and J dropped 0; count of bases not matched to a gene: 11. Germline CDR1 reads SQVTM; CDR2 reads ANQGSEA. The CDR3 DNA sequence: TGCAGCGTTGTTGTTAGCGGGAGGGCCGCGAGCTCCTACGAGCAGTACTTC. This gives the protein CSVVVSGRAASSYEQYF.

This chain uses TRBV10-3 with TRBJ1-6; 7 bases are a match to TRBD1. The CDR3 covers 14 residues. The V gene end was trimmed by 6 bases and the J gene end by 6 bases; junction bases not matched to a gene: 5. In germline, CDR1 is ENHRY, CDR2 SYGVKD. In nucleotides, the CDR3 is TGTGCCATCAGCGGGGGACAGCCTAATTCACCCCTCCACTTT. This gives the protein CAISGGQPNSPLHF.

The chain has TRBV15 and TRBJ2-7; 7 nucleotides align to TRBD1. The V gene end was trimmed by 1 base and the J gene end by 1 base; junction bases not matched to a gene: 4. The CDR3 extends over 15 amino acids. Germline V gene sequence: CDR1 LNHNV, CDR2 YYDKDF (reference sequence). The CDR3 nucleotides read TGTGCCACCAGCAGAGGACAGGGCGGATCCTACGAGCAGTACTTC. Its translation: CATSRGQGGSYEQYF.

This sequence joins TRBV2 and TRBJ2-5; D is ambiguous. Trimming removed 6 bases from V and 3 bases from J, with 8 bases in between. The CDR3 is made up of 12 amino acids. The germline V gene has CDR1 SNHLY and CDR2 FYNNEI. The chain's CDR3 is CASSRAEETQYF. In nucleotides, the CDR3 is TGTGCCAGCAGCCGGGCAGAAGAGACCCAGTACTTC.